This T cell receptor (beta chain) is from a study of graft-versus-host responses after intestinal transplantation. Overall study context: Grafts that recipients had were multivisceral, liver-intestinal, or isolated intestinal transplants. Tacrolimus plus steroids were given to all recipients for roughly three years, preceded by anti-thymocyte globulin induction. Findings and limits, study-wide: Allografts carried high graft-versus-host to host-versus-graft clonal ratios in patients having graft-donor T cell macrochimerism.

Comment on this clone: Its antigen is as yet unknown.

Using immunoSEQ multiplex PCR, the repertoire was profiled, and TCRdb retains in-frame clones only, with some absent. Of 45,000 to 50,000 clones in the sample, approximately 92% were seen once. V trimming: 9 bases; J trimming: 2 bases; junction bases outside the gene matches: 4. This CDR3 has 12 residues. Germline CDR1 and CDR2: LGHNT and FRNRAP. The TCR sequence derives from a human patient who received an intestinal transplant, so some T cells may come from the graft donor. V gene TRBV12-5 combines with J gene TRBJ2-7, with 7 bases that match TRBD2. The starting material was PBMCs, obtained about 120 weeks after a first intestinal transplant, on the day of a second. In nucleotides, the CDR3 is TGTGCTAGGCCCGGGGGGACCTACGAGCAGTACTTC. Amino acids: CARPGGTYEQYF.